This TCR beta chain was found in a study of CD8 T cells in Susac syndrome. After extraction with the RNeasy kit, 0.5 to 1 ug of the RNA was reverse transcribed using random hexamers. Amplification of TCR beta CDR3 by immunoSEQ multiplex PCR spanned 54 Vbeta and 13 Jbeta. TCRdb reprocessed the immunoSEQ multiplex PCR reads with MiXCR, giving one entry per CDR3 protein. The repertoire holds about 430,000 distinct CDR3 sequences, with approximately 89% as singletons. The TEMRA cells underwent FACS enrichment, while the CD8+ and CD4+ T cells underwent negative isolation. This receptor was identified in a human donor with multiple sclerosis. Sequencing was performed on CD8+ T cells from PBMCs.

The CDR3 DNA follows: TGCGCCAGCAGCTTGTGGGGGCGGGAAGGGGACACTGAAGCTTTCTTT. Its translation: CASSLWGREGDTEAFF. V gene TRBV5-1 combines with J gene TRBJ1-1; perhaps TRBD1 as D (6 bases). Germline CDR1 reads SGHRS; CDR2 reads YFSETQ. Trimming took off 1 base at V and 3 bases at J, with 16 bases between the two ends. This CDR3 spans 16 amino acids.